This TCR beta chain was identified in a study of T cells in Graves' hyperthyroidism and ophthalmopathy. This CDR3 region has 13 residues. Germline trimming cut 5 bases from V and 4 bases from J; bases unmatched to any gene: 4. The V gene's germline CDR1 is SQVTM and CDR2 ANQGSEA. This clonotype has ten or more counts. Authors of the study amplified TCR beta CDR3 regions from RNA transcripts. RT-PCR in the first round (using the HTBI primer set) targeted the TCR CDR3. TCRdb redid the calling of the multiplex PCR reads with MiXCR, one entry per CDR3 protein. Among 250,000 to 300,000 distinct CDR3 sequences listed, 15% to 20% were seen once.

This chain joins TRBV29-1 and TRBJ2-5; 10 nucleotides agree with TRBD1. The clonotype comes from a woman aged 55-69 years with Graves' ophthalmopathy. The sample consisted of blood. CDR3 loop: CSVRRDRGETQYF. CDR3 coding DNA: TGCAGCGTTCGCCGGGACAGGGGAGAGACCCAGTACTTC.